Listed here is a single T cell receptor (beta chain). The sample comes from a study of blood T cell repertoires in COVID-19. Sequencing used immunoSEQ multiplex PCR; TCRdb keeps in-frame clones, though not all of them. This table holds roughly 200,000 clones, approximately 91% found once. The TCR originated in a woman between 35 and 50 years old who had recovered from COVID-19. Material: peripheral blood.

CDR3 in amino acids: CASRPSSGKTYNEQFF. In DNA, the CDR3 is TGTGCCAGTAGACCATCTAGCGGGAAGACCTACAATGAGCAGTTCTTC. The rearrangement uses TRBV19 and TRBJ2-1; 9 nucleotides align to TRBD2. The CDR3 runs 16 residues. Germline-derived CDR1 and CDR2 are LNHDA and SQIVND (reference sequence). V dropped 6 bases and J dropped 2; count of bases not matched to a gene: 8.